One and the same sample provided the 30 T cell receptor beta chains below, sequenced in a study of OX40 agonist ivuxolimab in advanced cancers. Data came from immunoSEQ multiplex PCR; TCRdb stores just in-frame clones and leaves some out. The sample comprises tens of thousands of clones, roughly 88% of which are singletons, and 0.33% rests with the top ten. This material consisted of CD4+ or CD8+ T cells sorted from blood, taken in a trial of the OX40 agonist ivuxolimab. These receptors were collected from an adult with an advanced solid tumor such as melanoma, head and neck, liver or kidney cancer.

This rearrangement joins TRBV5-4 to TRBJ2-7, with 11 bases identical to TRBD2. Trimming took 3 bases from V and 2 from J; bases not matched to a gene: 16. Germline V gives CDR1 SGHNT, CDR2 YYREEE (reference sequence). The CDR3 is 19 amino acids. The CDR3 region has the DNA TGTGCCAGCAGCTCAAGGCGGGGGTCCGCTAGCGGGGGGACCTACGAGCAGTACTTC. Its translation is CASSSRRGSASGGTYEQYF.

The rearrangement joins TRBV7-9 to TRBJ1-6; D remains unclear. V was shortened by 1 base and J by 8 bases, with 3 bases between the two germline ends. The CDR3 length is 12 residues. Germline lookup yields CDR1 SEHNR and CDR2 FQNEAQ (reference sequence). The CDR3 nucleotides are TGTGCCAGCAGCTTAGAGGATTCACCCCTCCACTTT. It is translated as CASSLEDSPLHF.

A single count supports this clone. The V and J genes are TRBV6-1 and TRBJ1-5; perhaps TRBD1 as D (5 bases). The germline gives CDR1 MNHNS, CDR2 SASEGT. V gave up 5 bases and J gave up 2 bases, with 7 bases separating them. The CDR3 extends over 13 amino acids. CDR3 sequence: CASSLQGNQPQHF. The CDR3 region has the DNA TGTGCCAGCAGTCTACAGGGCAATCAGCCCCAGCATTTT.

CDR3: CASSSMDREGETQYF. CDR3 coding DNA: TGCGCCAGCAGCTCAATGGACAGGGAAGGAGAGACCCAGTACTTC. This sequence joins TRBV5-1 and TRBJ2-5, with TRBD1 identical over 8 bases. The trim removed 3 bases at V and 4 bases at J, leaving 8 bases unmatched. The CDR3 extends over 15 amino acids. Germline CDR1 reads SGHRS; CDR2 reads YFSETQ.

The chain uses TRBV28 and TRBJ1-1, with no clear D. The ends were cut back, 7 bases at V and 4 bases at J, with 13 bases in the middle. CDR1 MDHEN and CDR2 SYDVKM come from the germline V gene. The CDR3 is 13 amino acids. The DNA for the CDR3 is TGTGCCAGCACCCGGGCGCGGGTCACTGAAGCTTTCTTT. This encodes CASTRARVTEAFF.

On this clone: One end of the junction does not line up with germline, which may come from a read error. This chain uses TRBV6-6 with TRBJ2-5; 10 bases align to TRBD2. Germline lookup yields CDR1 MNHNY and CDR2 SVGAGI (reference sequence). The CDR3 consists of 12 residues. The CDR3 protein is CASSGLAGGSDF. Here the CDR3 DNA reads TGTGCCAGCAGTGGGTTAGCGGGGGGATCTGACTTC.

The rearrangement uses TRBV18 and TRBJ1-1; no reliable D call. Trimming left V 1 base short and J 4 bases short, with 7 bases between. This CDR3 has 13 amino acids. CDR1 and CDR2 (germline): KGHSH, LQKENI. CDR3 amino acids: CASSPLKGTEAFF. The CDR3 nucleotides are TGTGCCAGCTCACCACTGAAGGGCACTGAAGCTTTCTTT.

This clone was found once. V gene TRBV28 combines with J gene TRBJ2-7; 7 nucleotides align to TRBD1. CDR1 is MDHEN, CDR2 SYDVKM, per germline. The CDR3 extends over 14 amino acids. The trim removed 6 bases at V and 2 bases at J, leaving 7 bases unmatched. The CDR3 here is CASRDGTDTYEQYV. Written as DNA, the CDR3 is TGTGCCAGCAGAGATGGGACAGACACCTACGAGCAGTACGTC.

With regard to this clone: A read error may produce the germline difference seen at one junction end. Here the CDR3 DNA reads TGTGCCAGCAGTCCGACCCGACAGGGACTGCGGGGGGACCTCACATATACGCAGTATTTT. Residues: CASSPTRQGLRGDLTYTQYF. The chain couples TRBV27 to TRBJ2-3, with D perhaps TRBD2 (8 bases). Germline V CDR1 and CDR2: MNHEY, SMNVEV (reference sequence). The CDR3 consists of 20 residues.

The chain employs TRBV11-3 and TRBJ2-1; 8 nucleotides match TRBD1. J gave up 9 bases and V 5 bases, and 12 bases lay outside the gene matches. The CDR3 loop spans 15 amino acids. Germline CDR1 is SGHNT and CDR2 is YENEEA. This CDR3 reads CASSRKGQVGSEQFF. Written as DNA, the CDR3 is TGTGCCAGCAGCCGTAAGGGACAGGTAGGGAGTGAGCAGTTCTTC.

The CDR3 sequence: CASSPQGQINTEAFF. In nucleotides, the CDR3 is TGTGCCAGCAGCCCGCAGGGACAGATCAACACTGAAGCTTTCTTT. The chain couples TRBV7-2 to TRBJ1-1, with 7 bases aligning to TRBD1. Trimming took 5 bases from V and 2 from J; bases not matched to a gene: 8. The germline gives CDR1 SGHTA, CDR2 FQGNSA. There are 15 residues in the CDR3.

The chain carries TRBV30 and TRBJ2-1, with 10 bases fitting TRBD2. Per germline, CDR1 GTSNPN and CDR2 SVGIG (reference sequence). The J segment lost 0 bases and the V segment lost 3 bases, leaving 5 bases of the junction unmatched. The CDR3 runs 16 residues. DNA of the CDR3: TGTGCCTGGAGAGCTAGCGGGGGTGTCTCCTACAATGAGCAGTTCTTC. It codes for CAWRASGGVSYNEQFF.

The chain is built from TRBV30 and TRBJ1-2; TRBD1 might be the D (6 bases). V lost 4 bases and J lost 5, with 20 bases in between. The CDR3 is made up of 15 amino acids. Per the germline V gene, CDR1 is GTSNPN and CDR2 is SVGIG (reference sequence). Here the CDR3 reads CAWKILRGEKYGYTF. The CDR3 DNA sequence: TGTGCCTGGAAAATATTGAGGGGGGAGAAATATGGCTACACCTTC.

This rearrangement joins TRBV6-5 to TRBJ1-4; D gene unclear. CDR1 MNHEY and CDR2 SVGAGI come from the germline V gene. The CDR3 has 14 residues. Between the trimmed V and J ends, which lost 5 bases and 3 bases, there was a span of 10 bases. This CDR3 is CASSARFANEKLFF. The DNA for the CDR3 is TGTGCCAGCAGTGCGCGGTTTGCTAATGAAAAACTGTTTTTT.

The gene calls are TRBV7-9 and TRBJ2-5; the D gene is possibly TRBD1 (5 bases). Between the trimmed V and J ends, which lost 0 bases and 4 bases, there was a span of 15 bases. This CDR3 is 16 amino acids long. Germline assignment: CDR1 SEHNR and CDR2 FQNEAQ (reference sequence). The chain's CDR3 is CASSLAGPGSGETQYF. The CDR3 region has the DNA TGTGCCAGCAGCTTAGCAGGGCCAGGGTCAGGAGAGACCCAGTACTTC. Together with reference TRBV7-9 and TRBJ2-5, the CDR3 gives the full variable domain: DTGVSQNPRHKITKRGQNVTFRCDPISEHNRLYWYRQTLGQGPEFLTYFQNEAQLEKSRLLSDRFSAERPKGSFSTLEIQRTEQGDSAMYLCASSLAGPGSGETQYFGPGTRLLVL.

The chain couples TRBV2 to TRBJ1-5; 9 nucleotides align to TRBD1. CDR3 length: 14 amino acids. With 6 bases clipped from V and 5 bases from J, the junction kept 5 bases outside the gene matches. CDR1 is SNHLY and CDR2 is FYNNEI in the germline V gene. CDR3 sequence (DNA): TGTGCCAGCAGAGCCGGACAGGGGTATCAGCCCCAGCATTTT. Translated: CASRAGQGYQPQHF.

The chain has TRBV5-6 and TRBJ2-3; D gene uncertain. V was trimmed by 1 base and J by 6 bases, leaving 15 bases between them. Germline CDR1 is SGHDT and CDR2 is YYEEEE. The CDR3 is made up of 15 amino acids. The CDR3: CASSLWGPGKDTQYF. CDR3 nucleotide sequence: TGTGCCAGCAGCTTGTGGGGTCCTGGTAAGGATACGCAGTATTTT.

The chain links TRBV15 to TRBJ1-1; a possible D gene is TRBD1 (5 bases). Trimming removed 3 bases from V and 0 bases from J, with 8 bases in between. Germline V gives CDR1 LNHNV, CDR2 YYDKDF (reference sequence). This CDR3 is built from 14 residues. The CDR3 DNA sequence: TGTGCCACCAGCAGGCCGGGGCTGAACACTGAAGCTTTCTTT. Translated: CATSRPGLNTEAFF.

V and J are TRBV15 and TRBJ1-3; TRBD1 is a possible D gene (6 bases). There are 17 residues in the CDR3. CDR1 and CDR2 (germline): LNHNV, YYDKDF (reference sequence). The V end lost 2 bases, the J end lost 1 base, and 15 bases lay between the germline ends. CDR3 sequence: CATSRKRNRASGNTIYF. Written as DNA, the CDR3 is TGTGCCACCAGCAGAAAGAGGAACAGGGCTTCTGGAAACACCATATATTTT.

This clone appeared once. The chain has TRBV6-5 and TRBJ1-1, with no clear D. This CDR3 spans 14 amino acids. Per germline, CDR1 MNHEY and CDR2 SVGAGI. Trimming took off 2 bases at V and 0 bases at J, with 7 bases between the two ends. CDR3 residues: CASSYGIMNTEAFF. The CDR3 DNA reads TGTGCCAGCAGTTACGGGATCATGAACACTGAAGCTTTCTTT.

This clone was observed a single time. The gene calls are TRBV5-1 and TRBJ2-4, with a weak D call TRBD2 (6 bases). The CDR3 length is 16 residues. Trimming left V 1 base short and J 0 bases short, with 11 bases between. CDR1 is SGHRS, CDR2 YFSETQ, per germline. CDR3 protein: CASSLSQGLAKNIQYF. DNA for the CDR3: TGCGCCAGCAGCTTGAGTCAGGGACTAGCCAAAAACATTCAGTACTTC.

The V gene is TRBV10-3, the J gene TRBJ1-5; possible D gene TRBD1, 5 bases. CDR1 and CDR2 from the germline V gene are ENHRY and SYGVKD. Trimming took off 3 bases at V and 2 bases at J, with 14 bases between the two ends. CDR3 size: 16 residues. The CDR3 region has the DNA TGTGCCATCAGTGACGGGGGAGGAAGGGGCAATCAGCCCCAGCATTTT. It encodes CAISDGGGRGNQPQHF.

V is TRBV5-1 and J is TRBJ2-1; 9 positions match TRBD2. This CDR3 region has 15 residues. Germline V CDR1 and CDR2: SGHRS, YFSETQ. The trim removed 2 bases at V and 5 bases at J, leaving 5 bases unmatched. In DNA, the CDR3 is TGCGCCAGCAGCTTTTCGAGCGGGGGGCACAATGAGCAGTTCTTC. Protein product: CASSFSSGGHNEQFF.

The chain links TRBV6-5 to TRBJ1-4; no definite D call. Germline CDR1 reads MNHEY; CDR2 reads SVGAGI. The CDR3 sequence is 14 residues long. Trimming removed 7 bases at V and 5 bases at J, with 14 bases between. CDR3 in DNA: TGTGCCAGCAAGAGGACTCAATCCAATGAAAAACTGTTTTTT. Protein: CASKRTQSNEKLFF.

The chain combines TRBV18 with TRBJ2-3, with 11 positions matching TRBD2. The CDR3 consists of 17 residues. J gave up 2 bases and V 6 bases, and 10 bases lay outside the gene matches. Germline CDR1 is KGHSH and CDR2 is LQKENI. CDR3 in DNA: TGTGCCAGCTCCCCCGAACTAGCGGGGGTTTCCACAGATACGCAGTATTTT. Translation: CASSPELAGVSTDTQYF.

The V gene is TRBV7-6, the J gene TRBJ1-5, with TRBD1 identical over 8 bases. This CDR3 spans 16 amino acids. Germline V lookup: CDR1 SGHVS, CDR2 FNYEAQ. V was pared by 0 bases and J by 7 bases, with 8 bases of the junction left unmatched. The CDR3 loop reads CASSLAGRGLGQPQHF. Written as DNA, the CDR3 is TGTGCCAGCAGCTTAGCGGGCAGGGGGCTAGGGCAGCCCCAGCATTTT.

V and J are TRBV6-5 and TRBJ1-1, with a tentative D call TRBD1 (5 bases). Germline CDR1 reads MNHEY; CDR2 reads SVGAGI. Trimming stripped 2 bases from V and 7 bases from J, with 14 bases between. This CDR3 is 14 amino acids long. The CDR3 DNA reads TGTGCCAGCAGTTACGGACATACCCGCGGTGAAGCTTTCTTT. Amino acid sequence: CASSYGHTRGEAFF.

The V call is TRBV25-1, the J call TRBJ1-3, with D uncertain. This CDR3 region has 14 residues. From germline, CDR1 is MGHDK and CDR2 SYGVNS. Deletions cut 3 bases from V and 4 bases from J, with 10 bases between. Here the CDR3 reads CASSDESTGNTIYF. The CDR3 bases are TGTGCCAGCAGTGATGAATCTACAGGAAACACCATATATTTT.

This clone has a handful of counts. In DNA form, the CDR3 reads TGTGCCAGCTCTCGGAGGCTCCTCGGGCCCGAGCAGTACGTC. Its translation: CASSRRLLGPEQYV. The rearrangement uses TRBV28 and TRBJ2-7, with D possibly matching TRBD2 (5 bases). The CDR3 sequence is 14 residues long. Germline lookup yields CDR1 MDHEN and CDR2 SYDVKM. Trimming took 8 bases from V and 6 from J, leaving 20 bases between them.

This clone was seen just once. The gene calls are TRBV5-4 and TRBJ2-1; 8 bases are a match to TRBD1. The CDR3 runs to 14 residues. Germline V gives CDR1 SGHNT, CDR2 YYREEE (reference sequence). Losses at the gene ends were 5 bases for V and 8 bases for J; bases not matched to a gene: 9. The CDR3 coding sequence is TGTGCCAGCAGGTCCGGACAGGGTACGGATGAGCAGTTCTTC. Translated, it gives CASRSGQGTDEQFF.